These 24 T cell receptor beta chains came from one sample sequenced in a study of blood T cell repertoires in COVID-19. Generated by immunoSEQ multiplex PCR, the TCRdb table keeps only in-frame clones and is missing some. The repertoire consists of 120,000 or so clones, with 65% to 85% occurring once and the leading ten covering about 15%. The specimen sequenced was peripheral blood. The receptors stem from a man aged 25-45 years with COVID-19, enrolled during active disease.

This chain connects TRBV7-9 to TRBJ2-7; a possible D gene is TRBD2 (6 bases). This CDR3 region has 14 residues. Between the trimmed V and J ends, which lost 5 bases and 3 bases, there was a span of 14 bases. From germline, CDR1 is SEHNR and CDR2 FQNEAQ (reference sequence). The CDR3 spells CASSPGTRVYEQYF. CDR3 bases: TGTGCCAGCAGCCCCGGGACTCGGGTCTACGAGCAGTACTTC.

The chain combines TRBV4-2 with TRBJ2-7, with 8 bases fitting TRBD2. With 0 bases clipped from V and 5 bases from J, the junction kept 6 bases outside the gene matches. This CDR3 region has 15 residues. Germline V CDR1 and CDR2: LGHNA, YNFKEQ. The CDR3: CASSQESGSFHEQYF. CDR3 in DNA: TGTGCCAGCAGCCAAGAGAGCGGGAGTTTCCACGAGCAGTACTTC.

The chain combines TRBV28 with TRBJ1-2, with D possibly matching TRBD1 (6 bases). CDR3 length: 15 residues. CDR1 and CDR2 (germline): MDHEN, SYDVKM. V was cut by 4 bases and J by 4 bases, with 16 bases left in between. CDR3 protein: CASSSGGALFYGYTF. DNA for the CDR3: TGTGCCAGCAGTTCTGGGGGGGCGCTATTCTATGGCTACACCTTC.

The chain recombines TRBV18 with TRBJ1-1; D is possibly TRBD1 (6 bases). Germline CDR1 KGHSH, CDR2 LQKENI. The CDR3 spans 15 residues. V was clipped by 6 bases and J by 3 bases, with 17 bases between them. The CDR3 DNA follows: TGTGCCAGCTCGATACGGGCCAGGGGTGACACTGAAGCTTTCTTT. This codes for CASSIRARGDTEAFF.

This clone has a handful of counts. In DNA form, the CDR3 reads TGCGCCAGCAGTCCTACAGGTTCCTACGAGCAGTACTTC. Translating it yields CASSPTGSYEQYF. This rearrangement joins TRBV10-1 to TRBJ2-7; a possible D gene is TRBD1 (5 bases). CDR1 and CDR2 (germline): WNHNN, SYGVQD (reference sequence). The V gene lost 5 bases and the J gene lost 1 base, with 9 bases spanning the gap. The CDR3 has 13 residues.

This sequence joins TRBV7-3 and TRBJ2-6; D unclear. The CDR3 has 15 amino acids. The germline CDR1 and CDR2 sequences are SGHTA and FQGTGA. Trimming removed 2 bases from V and 2 bases from J, with 7 bases in between. CDR3 in amino acids: CASSLGEAGANVLTF. The CDR3 DNA sequence: TGTGCCAGCAGCTTAGGAGAGGCTGGGGCCAACGTCCTGACTTTC.

V and J are TRBV3-1 (or the pseudogene TRBV3-2) and TRBJ1-3; no clear D gene. The ends were cut back, 8 bases at V and 0 bases at J, with 14 bases in the middle. CDR1 is LGHDT and CDR2 is YNNKEL in the germline V gene (reference sequence). The CDR3 runs to 15 residues. The CDR3 DNA follows: TGTGCCAGCGCCCTTAACACTAACTCTGGAAACACCATATATTTT. Protein product: CASALNTNSGNTIYF.

This chain joins TRBV27 and TRBJ1-4, with TRBD1 matching over 7 bases. The germline V gene encodes CDR1 MNHEY and CDR2 SMNVEV (reference sequence). The CDR3 runs to 13 residues. J was trimmed by 3 bases and V by 11 bases; bases with no gene match: 6. The CDR3 loop reads CAAGGLANEKLFF. As DNA, the CDR3 is TGTGCCGCAGGGGGGTTGGCTAATGAAAAACTGTTTTTT. Full variable domain (missing parts from reference TRBV27 and TRBJ1-4): EAQVTQNPRYLITVTGKKLTVTCSQNMNHEYMSWYRQDPGLGLRQIYYSMNVEVTDKGDVPEGYKVSRKEKRNFPLILESPSPNQTSLYFCAAGGLANEKLFFGSGTQLSVL.

This clone was observed a few times. Relative to the germline gene, one junction end is altered; a read error may explain this. The chain carries TRBV6-2 or TRBV6-3 and TRBJ1-2; tentatively, D is TRBD1 (5 bases). CDR1 and CDR2 from the germline V gene are MNHEY and SVGEGT. This CDR3 has 15 residues. CDR3 sequence: CASSYGASNPKPRDF. The DNA for the CDR3 is TGTGCCAGCAGTTACGGGGCCTCAAACCCAAAACCACGCGACTTC.

This chain uses TRBV6-5 with TRBJ2-1; 7 bases match TRBD1. Germline V gives CDR1 MNHEY, CDR2 SVGAGI. The CDR3 consists of 14 residues. V lost 11 bases and J lost 2; bases outside the gene matches: 9. DNA of the CDR3: TGTGCCGGCAACCGGGACAGCGCCTACAATGAGCAGTTCTTC. Protein: CAGNRDSAYNEQFF.

The chain is built from TRBV21-1 and TRBJ1-2; TRBD1 reflects the table's D call only, with no check against the DNA. TRBV21-1 is annotated as a pseudogene. CDR3 length: 17 amino acids. The CDR3 coding sequence is TGTGCCAGCAGCAAAGAGAAGGGGGCAGGGGGCGCCGACGGCTACACCTTC. Protein sequence: CASSKEKGAGGADGYTF.

This clone was seen more than once but under ten times. The chain uses TRBV30 and TRBJ2-1, with D maybe TRBD2 (5 bases). This CDR3 is built from 15 residues. CDR1 and CDR2 (germline): GTSNPN, SVGIG (reference sequence). V lost 1 base and J lost 6, with 16 bases in between. The CDR3 region is CAWSDESSEFNEQFF. In DNA, the CDR3 is TGTGCCTGGAGTGATGAGAGTAGCGAGTTCAATGAGCAGTTCTTC.

As for this clone: Mismatch with germline at one junction end may stem from a read error. The chain carries TRBV5-1 and TRBJ1-6; 8 bases fit TRBD1. Germline V CDR1 and CDR2: SGHRS, YFSETQ. The CDR3 is made up of 18 amino acids. The CDR3 loop is CASSLGTTGTGDNSPLHF. The CDR3 bases are TGCGCCAGCAGTTTGGGGACTACCGGGACAGGAGATAATTCACCCCTCCACTTT.

V gene TRBV24-1 combines with J gene TRBJ1-2; 7 positions agree with TRBD1. J gave up 7 bases and V 4 bases, and 8 bases lay outside the gene matches. The CDR3 runs to 14 residues. CDR1 and CDR2 from the germline V gene are KGHDR and SFDVKD. The CDR3 spells CATSDPGQDIGYTF. The CDR3, as DNA: TGTGCCACCAGTGACCCTGGACAGGATATTGGCTACACCTTC.

CDR3 sequence reads: CASTRTGVGNEQFF. DNA of the CDR3: TGTGCCAGCACGAGGACAGGGGTGGGCAATGAGCAGTTCTTC. This chain links TRBV6-6 with TRBJ2-1; TRBD1 matches 9 bases. CDR1 and CDR2 (germline): MNHNY, SVGAGI (reference sequence). This CDR3 has 14 residues. The J segment lost 6 bases and the V segment lost 7 bases, leaving 7 bases of the junction unmatched.

The chain employs TRBV28 and TRBJ2-5; 9 bases are a match to TRBD2. Germline assignment: CDR1 MDHEN and CDR2 SYDVKM. V lost 3 bases, J lost 5 bases, and 7 bases stayed unmatched. The length of the CDR3 is 15 residues. The CDR3: CASSFQAGGPETQYF. In DNA, the CDR3 is TGTGCCAGCAGTTTTCAGGCGGGAGGGCCGGAGACCCAGTACTTC.

This clone was picked up a small number of times. The J gene is TRBJ2-1, the V gene TRBV5-6; maybe TRBD2 (5 bases). CDR1 and CDR2 from the germline V gene are SGHDT and YYEEEE. The CDR3 contains 14 residues. The V end lost 1 base, the J end lost 6 bases, and 11 bases lay between the germline ends. The CDR3 DNA reads as TGTGCCAGCAGCTTGCGGATGGGAGCCAATGAGCAGTTCTTC. This sequence encodes CASSLRMGANEQFF.

J is TRBJ1-2 and V is TRBV11-2; 8 nucleotides agree with TRBD1. The V segment lost 3 bases and the J segment 7 bases; nucleotides outside the gene matches: 7. Germline assignment: CDR1 SGHAT and CDR2 FQNNGV. The CDR3 covers 14 residues. The CDR3, as DNA: TGTGCCAGCAGCTTTTCACCAGGGGGCTTTGGCTACACCTTC. It yields the protein CASSFSPGGFGYTF.

The sample holds a few counts of this clone. The chain is built from TRBV27 and TRBJ1-1; 7 nucleotides align to TRBD1. The germline V gene has CDR1 MNHEY and CDR2 SMNVEV (reference sequence). The CDR3 extends over 16 amino acids. V was pared by 3 bases and J by 0 bases, with 7 bases of the junction left unmatched. CDR3 DNA sequence: TGTGCCAGCAGTTTGAGCAGGGGGTACCTGAACACTGAAGCTTTCTTT. Its translation: CASSLSRGYLNTEAFF.

This chain links TRBV6-5 with TRBJ2-7; no firm D call. The V gene's germline CDR1 is MNHEY and CDR2 SVGAGI. Between the trimmed V and J ends, which lost 6 bases and 1 base, there was a span of 10 bases. The CDR3 runs to 13 residues. CDR3 DNA sequence: TGTGCCAGCAGCGCGTACGGTTCCTACGAGCAGTACTTC. This sequence encodes CASSAYGSYEQYF.

This clone was detected only a few times. The chain recombines TRBV3-1 (or the pseudogene TRBV3-2) with TRBJ1-2, with D possibly matching TRBD1 (6 bases). This CDR3 has 14 amino acids. Trimming shortened V by 1 base and J by 6 bases, and 12 bases separated the two germline ends. Germline-derived CDR1 and CDR2 are LGHDT and YNNKEL (reference sequence). CDR3 in amino acids: CASSQVPGVDGYTF. In DNA form, the CDR3 reads TGTGCCAGCAGCCAAGTTCCAGGGGTGGATGGCTACACCTTC.

V usage is TRBV7-8 and J usage is TRBJ2-3; 7 bases are a match to TRBD2. The germline V gene has CDR1 SGHVS and CDR2 FQNEAQ. With 5 bases clipped from V and 2 bases from J, the junction kept 13 bases outside the gene matches. The CDR3 is 17 amino acids. CDR3 coding DNA: TGTGCCAGCAGCCTAGACCCAGCGGGGCGATCCACAGATACGCAGTATTTT. It translates to CASSLDPAGRSTDTQYF.

The rearrangement links TRBV7-4 to TRBJ2-7, with D possibly matching TRBD2 (6 bases). Trimming shortened V by 6 bases and J by 2 bases, and 26 bases separated the two germline ends. The CDR3 loop spans 18 amino acids. The germline V gene encodes CDR1 SGHVT and CDR2 SQSDAQ. This chain's CDR3 is CASRHRRVVGGRAYEQYF. DNA of the CDR3: TGTGCCAGCAGACATAGAAGGGTAGTCGGGGGTCGCGCCTACGAGCAGTACTTC.

The V and J genes are TRBV3-1 (or the pseudogene TRBV3-2) and TRBJ1-6, with a weak D call TRBD1 (6 bases). Germline V gene sequence: CDR1 LGHDT, CDR2 YNNKEL (reference sequence). V was pared by 3 bases and J by 7 bases, with 13 bases between. The CDR3 totals 15 residues. The CDR3 spells CASSHNRDVNSPLHF. The CDR3 DNA follows: TGTGCCAGCAGCCACAACAGGGATGTCAATTCACCCCTCCACTTT.